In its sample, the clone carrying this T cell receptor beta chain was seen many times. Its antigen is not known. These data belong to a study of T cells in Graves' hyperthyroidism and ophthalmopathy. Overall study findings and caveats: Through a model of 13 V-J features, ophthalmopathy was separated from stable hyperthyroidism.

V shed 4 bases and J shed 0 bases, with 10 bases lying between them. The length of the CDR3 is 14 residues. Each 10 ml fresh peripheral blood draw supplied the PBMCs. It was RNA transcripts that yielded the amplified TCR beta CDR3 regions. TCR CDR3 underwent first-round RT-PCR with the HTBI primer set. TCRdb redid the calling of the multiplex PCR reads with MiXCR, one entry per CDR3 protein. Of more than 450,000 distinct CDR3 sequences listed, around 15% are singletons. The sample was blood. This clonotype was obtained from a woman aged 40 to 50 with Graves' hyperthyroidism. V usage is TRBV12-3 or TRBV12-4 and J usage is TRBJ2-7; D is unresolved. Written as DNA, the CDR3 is TGTGCCAGCAGTTATCCCCAGAGCTCCTACGAGCAGTACTTC. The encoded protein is CASSYPQSSYEQYF.